This entry describes one T cell receptor beta chain. The antigen is unknown. This record comes from a study of CXCR3-negative and CXCR3-positive naive CD8 T cells. Study-level information: Summed over all libraries, TRB reads came to around 140 million, with about 1.5 +/- 0.3 million per library.

The germline V gene has CDR1 DFQATT and CDR2 SNEGSKA (reference sequence). The CDR3 contains 14 residues. The TRB cDNA libraries were prepared by 5' RACE with UMI labels. Reprocessing the 5' RACE reads, TCRdb reports a single entry for every CDR3 protein and omits DNA. The table counts around 63,000 distinct CDR3 sequences; around 4.9% lies in the top ten. Triplicate sorts of 250,000 to 350,000 cells per CD8+ subset. Study findings and constraints: Researchers report that CXCR3-positive naive cells carry more hydrophobic TRB CDR3s than CXCR3-negative naive cells. Once cells were cryopreserved, CXCR3 expression went down partly, and most assays used fresh PBMCs. TRBV-TRBJ usage matched between naive CXCR3-negative and CXCR3-positive cells but not between memory cells.

This sequence joins TRBV20-1 and TRBJ2-3. This clonotype was sampled from a human donor in good health. Some clones in this sample may be carry-over from other donors' samples. The specimen sequenced was naive CXCR3+ CD8+ T cells from blood. Subset noted: CD45RO-CCR7+CD27+CD95- naive CD8+ T cells expressing CXCR3 (TNR3+). This CDR3 is CSATTRDSTDTQYF.